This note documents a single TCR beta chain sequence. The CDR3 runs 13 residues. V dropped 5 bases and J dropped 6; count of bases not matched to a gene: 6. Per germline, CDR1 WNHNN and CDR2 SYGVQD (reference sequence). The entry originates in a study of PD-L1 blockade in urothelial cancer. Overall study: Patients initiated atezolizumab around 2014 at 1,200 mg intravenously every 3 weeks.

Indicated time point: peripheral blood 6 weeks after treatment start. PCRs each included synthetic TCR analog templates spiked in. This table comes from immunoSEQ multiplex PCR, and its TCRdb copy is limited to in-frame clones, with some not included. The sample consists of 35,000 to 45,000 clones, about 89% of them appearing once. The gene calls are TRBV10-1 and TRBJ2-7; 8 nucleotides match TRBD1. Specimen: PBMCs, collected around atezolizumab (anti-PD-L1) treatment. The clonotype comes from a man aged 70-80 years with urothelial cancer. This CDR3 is CASSPGQVGEQYF. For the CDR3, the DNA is TGCGCCAGCAGTCCGGGACAGGTGGGCGAGCAGTACTTC.